This TCR beta chain was sequenced in a study of metastatic and nonmetastatic thyroid tumors. Study-level background: Repertoires of blood and of tissue (tumor or nodule) from malignant and benign thyroid patients were compared.

In the original workflow: A classifier of distant metastasis in papillary thyroid cancer was built from CDR3 differences (across clinicopathological groups). TCRdb re-processed the PCR reads through MiXCR. The authors' filters were not applied to this entry. The data show roughly 22,000 clones, with around a third seen just once and approximately 22% held by the top ten. CDR1 and CDR2 from the germline V gene are MDHEN and SYDVKM. The ends were cut back, 6 bases at V and 1 base at J, with 3 bases in the middle. CDR3 length: 12 residues. No treatment of any kind had been given to any patient before thyroid surgery. Notes on the study in general: When malignant thyroid tumors were compared with benign nodules, TCR beta diversity was reportedly significantly higher in the malignant tumors. This held in both blood and tumor samples.

In its sample, this clone is medium-sized. Its target is unknown. This receptor was identified in a male donor with papillary thyroid cancer or a benign thyroid nodule (not recorded which). Some clones in this sample may be carry-over from other donors' samples. Specimen: blood. The rearrangement uses TRBV28 and TRBJ2-2; D unresolved. Here the CDR3 reads CASRVNTGELFF. CDR3 bases: TGTGCCAGCAGGGTGAACACCGGGGAGCTGTTTTTT.